These 5 T cell receptor beta chains originate from one sample sequenced in a study of T cell responses to AZD1222 COVID-19 vaccine. Sequenced by immunoSEQ multiplex PCR; TCRdb stores in-frame clones only, minus some. This table holds 80,000 or so clones, 90% to 95% found once. The sequencing used peripheral blood, collected on day 0 of MenACWY control vaccination. The receptors here all came from an adult in good health.

The chain links TRBV29-1 to TRBJ2-3, with a possible D match to TRBD1 (6 bases). Germline-derived CDR1 and CDR2 are SQVTM and ANQGSEA. CDR3 size: 11 residues. Trimming took 7 bases from V and 14 from J, leaving 19 bases between them. The CDR3 DNA sequence: TGCAGCGCTCTACTACAGGGACAAATGTATTTT. Amino acid sequence: CSALLQGQMYF.

This chain joins TRBV5-4 and TRBJ2-6; 7 bases line up with TRBD2. Germline V gene data show CDR1 as SGHNT and CDR2 as YYREEE (reference sequence). This CDR3 is built from 18 residues. Germline trimming cut 0 bases from V and 0 bases from J; bases unmatched to any gene: 6. The CDR3 loop reads CASSLVGGSLSGANVLTF. In nucleotides, the CDR3 is TGTGCCAGCAGCTTGGTAGGCGGGAGTCTCTCTGGGGCCAACGTCCTGACTTTC.

The chain recombines TRBV11-2 with TRBJ2-1, with unresolved D. CDR3 length: 12 residues. V lost 5 bases, J lost 3 bases, and 5 bases lay in between. Germline V gene lookup returns CDR1 SGHAT and CDR2 FQNNGV. The CDR3 sequence is CASSPLYNEQFF. The CDR3 nucleotides are TGTGCCAGCAGCCCTCTCTACAATGAGCAGTTCTTC.

The chain joins TRBV3-1 (or the pseudogene TRBV3-2) to TRBJ2-1, with D perhaps TRBD2 (5 bases). The V gene lost 3 bases and the J gene lost 6 bases, with 9 bases spanning the gap. The germline V gene has CDR1 LGHDT and CDR2 YNNKEL (reference sequence). The CDR3 contains 13 residues. The CDR3 here is CASSQAGINEQFF. The CDR3 DNA sequence: TGTGCCAGCAGCCAGGCGGGTATCAATGAGCAGTTCTTC.

The gene calls are TRBV11-2 and TRBJ2-3, with D tentatively TRBD1 (6 bases). The germline gives CDR1 SGHAT, CDR2 FQNNGV. The CDR3 covers 15 residues. V was clipped by 1 base and J by 2 bases, with 10 bases between them. For the CDR3, the DNA is TGTGCCAGCAGCTTAGCGGGACAAGTCACAGATACGCAGTATTTT. Translation gives CASSLAGQVTDTQYF.